The entry below describes one T cell receptor (beta chain). The antigen is not known. Genomic DNA provided the template from which TCR beta VDJ and CDR3 profiles were obtained. TCRdb re-called the reads through MiXCR, storing one row per CDR3 protein. The sample holds roughly 160,000 distinct CDR3 sequences, 45% to 55% seen once. The sample comes from a study of CD8+CD57+ T cells in acquired aplastic anemia. The wider study: Across the sorted CD4+ and CD8+ cells, DNA amounts averaged roughly 3 ug. Whole-study findings and limits: Patients showed no significant difference from controls in CD8+ Simpson's diversity.

All patients picked for sequencing had shown, by flow cytometry, an expansion of CD8+CD57+ cells. Diagnosis of severe acquired aplastic anemia applied to all patients. Blood sampling was performed on the patients, and none of them had received therapy by then. Germline lookup yields CDR1 LNHNV and CDR2 YYDKDF (reference sequence). CDR3 size: 16 residues. V lost 3 bases to trimming and J lost 3 bases; unmatched junction nucleotides: 9. Sequences were obtained from sorted CD4+, CD8+, or CD8+CD57+ T cells (not recorded which) from PBMCs. V and J are TRBV15 and TRBJ2-7; TRBD1 matches 9 bases. This receptor was identified in a human donor with aplastic anemia. This chain's CDR3 is CATSSVGTGLGYEQYF. CDR3 DNA: TGTGCCACCAGCAGTGTCGGGACAGGGCTCGGCTACGAGCAGTACTTC.